The 12 T cell receptor beta chains presented below share a single source sample, sequenced in a study of PD-1 blockade in classical Hodgkin lymphoma (TCRdb year 2020). Per the publication, the time point label means: cycle 4 day 1 (C4D1), after six to seven weeks of nivolumab. Relapse after autologous stem cell transplantation had occurred in all trial patients, and cohorts A, B and C were distinguished by prior brentuximab vedotin exposure. To prepare the library, the immunoSEQ multiplex PCR assay was applied. TCRdb retrieved this table from immuneACCESS and kept in-frame rearrangements only. Not all clones are present; in checked studies, unresolved V genes account for under half, and no reason is known for the remainder. The sample includes roughly 100,000 clones, with around 80% observed a single time. 8% to 9.5% of the sample is in the top ten clones. Sequencing used peripheral blood mononuclear cells (PBMCs), obtained before the fourth cycle of nivolumab. Receptors were obtained from a human donor with classical Hodgkin lymphoma.

The genes are TRBV21-1 and TRBJ2-2. TRBV21-1 is termed a pseudogene. The CDR3 is 17 amino acids. The CDR3 reads CASSKEYTGTFTGELFF. The CDR3 DNA sequence: TGTGCCAGCAGCAAAGAATATACTGGGACCTTCACCGGGGAGCTGTTTTTT.

The rearrangement joins TRBV5-1 to TRBJ2-6; D might be TRBD1 (6 bases). The V end was cut by 7 bases, the J end by 0 bases, with 14 bases between. This CDR3 contains 16 residues. Per the germline V gene, CDR1 is SGHRS and CDR2 is YFSETQ. DNA of the CDR3: TGCGCCAGCCTCCAGGACAGCCTCTCTGGGGCCAACGTCCTGACTTTC. Its translation: CASLQDSLSGANVLTF. Using reference TRBV5-1 and TRBJ2-6 for the parts outside the CDR3, the full variable domain is KAGVTQTPRYLIKTRGQQVTLSCSPISGHRSVSWYQQTPGQGLQFLFEYFSETQRNKGNFPGRFSGRQFSNSRSEMNVSTLELGDSALYLCASLQDSLSGANVLTFGAGSRLTVL.

CDR3 residues: CASSPGGQPQHF. For the CDR3, the DNA is TGTGCCAGCAGCCCTGGCGGTCAGCCCCAGCATTTT. The rearrangement uses TRBV6-5 and TRBJ1-5; D remains ambiguous. V shed 6 bases and J shed 6 bases, with 9 bases lying between them. The germline CDR1 and CDR2 sequences are MNHEY and SVGAGI. The CDR3 spans 12 residues.

This rearrangement joins TRBV7-3 to TRBJ1-3; D call uncertain. Deletions cut 0 bases from V and 1 base from J, with 10 bases between. The CDR3 is made up of 16 amino acids. Germline V gene data show CDR1 as SGHTA and CDR2 as FQGTGA. CDR3 loop: CASSLTAAGSGNTIYF. CDR3 bases: TGTGCCAGCAGCTTAACAGCAGCGGGGTCTGGAAACACCATATATTTT. The full variable domain, in which reference TRBV7-3 and TRBJ1-3 provide the parts outside the CDR3, is GAGVSQTPSNKVTEKGKYVELRCDPISGHTALYWYRQSLGQGPEFLIYFQGTGAADDSGLPNDRFFAVRPEGSVSTLKIQRTERGDSAVYLCASSLTAAGSGNTIYFGEGSWLTVV.

Points on this clone: Other DNA sequences from this sample encode an identical CDR3 as well. This sequence joins TRBV18 and TRBJ1-5; D unclear. The germline CDR1 and CDR2 sequences are KGHSH and LQKENI. The CDR3 runs to 14 residues. The V gene lost 3 bases and the J gene lost 0 bases, with 6 bases spanning the gap. The CDR3 DNA sequence: TGTGCCAGCTCACCCGGAAATAGCAATCAGCCCCAGCATTTT. Amino acid sequence: CASSPGNSNQPQHF. Together with reference TRBV18 and TRBJ1-5, the CDR3 gives the full variable domain: NAGVMQNPRHLVRRRGQEARLRCSPMKGHSHVYWYRQLPEEGLKFMVYLQKENIIDESGMPKERFSAEFPKEGPSILRIQQVVRGDSAAYFCASSPGNSNQPQHFGDGTRLSIL.

J is TRBJ2-3 and V is TRBV25-1; perhaps D is TRBD1 or TRBD2 (6 bases each). The V gene's germline CDR1 is MGHDK and CDR2 SYGVNS. The CDR3 has 13 residues. V was cut by 6 bases and J by 4 bases, with 11 bases left in between. The CDR3 sequence is CASRGGRADTQYF. In nucleotides, the CDR3 is TGTGCCAGCAGGGGGGGCAGGGCAGATACGCAGTATTTT. The variable domain in full, with the rest retrieved from reference TRBV25-1 and TRBJ2-3, is EADIYQTPRYLVIGTGKKITLECSQTMGHDKMYWYQQDPGMELHLIHYSYGVNSTEKGDLSSESTVSRIRTEHFPLTLESARPSHTSQYLCASRGGRADTQYFGPGTRLTVL.

The V and J genes are TRBV30 and TRBJ2-5; D is undetermined. Germline CDR1 and CDR2: GTSNPN and SVGIG (reference sequence). The length of the CDR3 is 11 residues. V dropped 5 bases and J dropped 7 bases, with 11 bases sitting between them. The CDR3, as DNA: TGTGCCTGGGCCCGAGGCGGGACCCAGTACTTC. This codes for CAWARGGTQYF.

The gene calls are TRBV29-1 and TRBJ1-5; perhaps TRBD1 as D (5 bases). The CDR3 has 12 residues. Germline loops: CDR1 SQVTM, CDR2 ANQGSEA. Between the trimmed V and J ends, which lost 4 bases and 6 bases, there was a span of 10 bases. The CDR3 reads CSVGGVSQPQHF. DNA of the CDR3: TGCAGCGTTGGAGGGGTAAGTCAGCCCCAGCATTTT.

This clone has just one count. The chain links TRBV28 to TRBJ2-7; D possibly corresponds to TRBD1 (8 bases). Germline loops: CDR1 MDHEN, CDR2 SYDVKM. V lost 6 bases to trimming and J lost 0 bases, with 15 bases between them. The CDR3 runs 15 residues. This CDR3 is CASRLGGTGSYEQYF. The CDR3 coding sequence is TGTGCCAGCAGACTGGGGGGGACAGGCTCCTACGAGCAGTACTTC. Using reference TRBV28 and TRBJ2-7 for the parts outside the CDR3, the full variable domain is DVKVTQSSRYLVKRTGEKVFLECVQDMDHENMFWYRQDPGLGLRLIYFSYDVKMKEKGDIPEGYSVSREKKERFSLILESASTNQTSMYLCASRLGGTGSYEQYFGPGTRLTVT.

This rearrangement joins TRBV9 to TRBJ2-7, with 7 positions matching TRBD2. The V segment lost 0 bases and the J segment 0 bases; nucleotides outside the gene matches: 9. The CDR3 is 17 amino acids. Germline loops: CDR1 SGDLS, CDR2 YYNGEE. CDR3 sequence: CASSVDGRAGFSYEQYF. The DNA of the CDR3 is TGTGCCAGCAGCGTAGATGGGAGGGCAGGCTTCTCCTACGAGCAGTACTTC.

This chain connects TRBV6-6 to TRBJ1-2; D remains unclear. This CDR3 has 13 amino acids. Per germline, CDR1 MNHNY and CDR2 SVGAGI (reference sequence). V gave up 2 bases and J gave up 6 bases, with 10 bases separating them. CDR3 sequence reads: CASSYVRGDGYTF. CDR3 sequence (DNA): TGTGCCAGCAGTTACGTGCGCGGGGATGGCTACACCTTC.

This chain links TRBV5-4 with TRBJ2-5; D ambiguous. V lost 4 bases to trimming and J lost 0 bases, with 10 bases between them. Germline CDR1 SGHNT, CDR2 YYREEE (reference sequence). This CDR3 is built from 14 residues. CDR3 bases: TGTGCCAGCAGCGGCCCTGGGTACCAAGAGACCCAGTACTTC. This sequence encodes CASSGPGYQETQYF.